This T cell receptor (beta chain) is drawn from a study of cytomegalovirus exposure and HLA in healthy donors. Study-level information: A preliminary data release comprised around 85 million unique TCRs obtained from HLA-typed donors. The study's findings and limits: The majority of CMV-associated TCR beta chains were reported as apparently HLA-restricted in a later analysis. A reported reduction in N-insertions relative to the approximately 600-donor mean was seen in an Asian-associated ancestry cluster in a later analysis.

60 Vbeta and 13 Jbeta primers were used in PCR. Some clones are missing from TCRdb's copy, which holds only in-frame ones; the method was immunoSEQ multiplex PCR. The sample has around 170,000 clones; roughly 80% are singletons. As to this clone: The antigen is not known.

CDR1 and CDR2 (germline): MGHRA, YSYEKL. Trimming took off 4 bases at V and 4 bases at J, with 13 bases between the two ends. This CDR3 has 14 amino acids. The TCR originated in a boy younger than 10 in good health and CMV-seronegative. Sample: PBMCs. The chain recombines TRBV4-1 with TRBJ1-1, with D perhaps TRBD1 (5 bases). The CDR3 loop is CASSRAGKGTEAFF. CDR3 bases: TGCGCCAGCAGCCGGGCAGGGAAGGGCACTGAAGCTTTCTTT.